Listed here is a single TCR beta chain. What it binds is not known. Whole-blood total RNA was extracted without T cell sorting. Germline V gene lookup returns CDR1 MGHDK and CDR2 SYGVNS. This CDR3 has 13 amino acids. The data are from a study of monozygotic twins with inflammatory bowel disease. Study-level points and caveats: No detectable difference in repertoire similarity separated concordant from discordant twins, possibly as a result of limited power. Patients with IBD had less TCRbeta diversity (inverse Simpson) than their healthy co-twins.

With the 5' RACE reads reprocessed, TCRdb shows one record per CDR3 protein and no DNA. The sample data list 400,000 or so distinct CDR3 sequences. The TCR originated in a human donor with ulcerative colitis or Crohn's disease, or a healthy co-twin of an affected twin (not recorded which). The chain recombines TRBV25-1 with TRBJ1-5. The sample was blood. CDR3: CASSEWNNQPQHF.